This T cell receptor (beta chain) is drawn from a study of T cells in women clearing cervical HPV infection. The wider study: Blood came at first lesion visit for cases, post-clearance for controls.

V lost 3 bases to trimming and J lost 4 bases; unmatched junction nucleotides: 8. This CDR3 has 16 amino acids. The germline gives CDR1 SGHNT, CDR2 YYREEE (reference sequence). General study points: CIN3+ cases had significantly higher TCR repertoire richness than controls, but evenness did not differ. Controls had more TRBV6-7 (roughly 0.16%) than cases (around 0.11%).

The table came from immunoSEQ multiplex PCR; TCRdb's copy has only in-frame clones and leaves some out. Reported are under 40,000 clones; the ten largest clones contain around 6.4%. Remarks on this clone: Its target is unknown. The read ends 3 residues early relative to the CDR3; the germline J gene fills the gap.

V usage is TRBV5-4 and J usage is TRBJ2-5; 11 bases are shared with TRBD2. The receptor was isolated from a woman aged 18 to 75 with a cervical HPV16 infection that either progressed to CIN3+ or cleared (not recorded which). Sample: blood buffy coat. CDR3: CASSSKSTSGIETQYF. The sequenced CDR3 bases are TGTGCCAGCAGCTCAAAGTCGACTAGCGGGATAGAGACC.